Listed here are 10 T cell receptor beta chains from one sample, sequenced in a study of cytomegalovirus exposure and HLA in healthy donors. 60 Vbeta and 13 Jbeta primers were used in PCR. Some clones are missing from TCRdb's copy, which holds only in-frame ones; the method was immunoSEQ multiplex PCR. The table has under 150,000 clones, roughly 82% seen once; the top ten hold roughly 2.6%. The sample comprised PBMCs. These receptors all stem from a man aged 50 to 59 in good health and CMV-seronegative.

This clone was observed a few times. The chain has TRBV19 and TRBJ2-7; 8 bases fit TRBD1. V lost 3 bases, J lost 5 bases, and 6 bases stayed unmatched. Germline values: CDR1 LNHDA, CDR2 SQIVND (reference sequence). The CDR3 covers 14 residues. The CDR3 reads CASSITGQGDEQYF. The CDR3 DNA reads TGTGCCAGTAGTATCACAGGACAGGGCGACGAGCAGTACTTC.

Here the CDR3 DNA reads TGCAGCGTTAGGACAGGCCTCGGCGAGGCTTTCTTT. Amino acids: CSVRTGLGEAFF. This chain joins TRBV29-1 and TRBJ1-1; 7 bases fit TRBD1. J lost 11 bases, V lost 5 bases, and 11 bases had no gene match. CDR3 length: 12 amino acids. CDR1 SQVTM and CDR2 ANQGSEA come from the germline V gene. The full variable domain, with the rest looked up from reference TRBV29-1 and TRBJ1-1, is SAVISQKPSRDICQRGTSLTIQCQVDSQVTMMFWYRQQPGQSLTLIATANQGSEATYESGFVIDKFPISRPNLTFSTLTVSNMSPEDSSIYLCSVRTGLGEAFFGQGTRLTVV.

This clone has just one count. At one of its ends the junction is not consistent with the germline gene, which may arise from a read error. This sequence joins TRBV7-9 and TRBJ1-1, with a weak D call TRBD1 (5 bases). Germline CDR1 reads SEHNR; CDR2 reads FQNEAQ (reference sequence). The length of the CDR3 is 16 residues. The CDR3 spells CSSSLASAGWVTEAFF. CDR3 coding DNA: TGTTCCAGCAGCTTAGCGTCCGCAGGGTGGGTCACTGAAGCTTTCTTT.

The chain uses TRBV25-1 and TRBJ2-5; TRBD2 matches at 9 bases. This CDR3 contains 17 residues. CDR1 MGHDK and CDR2 SYGVNS come from the germline V gene. J gave up 6 bases and V 0 bases, and 11 bases lay outside the gene matches. The CDR3 nucleotides are TGTGCCAGCAGTGAATATATTCGGGGCGGGGGGGCCCAGACCCAGTACTTC. Protein: CASSEYIRGGGAQTQYF.

The sample holds a few counts of this clone. This sequence joins TRBV7-9 and TRBJ2-5, with TRBD1 matching over 10 bases. The ends lost 5 bases at V and 4 bases at J; junction bases unmatched: 7. The CDR3 runs 15 residues. Germline assignment: CDR1 SEHNR and CDR2 FQNEAQ (reference sequence). Here the CDR3 DNA reads TGTGCCAGCAGCAGTGACAGGGGGCTCGGAGAGACCCAGTACTTC. Amino acid sequence: CASSSDRGLGETQYF.

The V call is TRBV7-8, the J call TRBJ1-2; D unclear. Germline values: CDR1 SGHVS, CDR2 FQNEAQ. The V and J ends lost 1 base and 7 bases respectively, with 16 bases between them. The CDR3 has 15 residues. In nucleotides, the CDR3 is TGTGCCAGCAGCTTAGGCAGTGACATGGGAGGTGGCTACACCTTC. This sequence encodes CASSLGSDMGGGYTF.

CDR3 coding DNA: TGTGCCTGGAGTGTAGGGACAGTCTACGAGCAGTACTTC. Amino acid sequence: CAWSVGTVYEQYF. The rearrangement uses TRBV30 and TRBJ2-7, with 7 bases fitting TRBD1. The germline CDR1 and CDR2 sequences are GTSNPN and SVGIG (reference sequence). This CDR3 region has 13 residues. Trimming at V came to 0 bases and at J to 3 bases, leaving 2 bases not matched to a gene.

In DNA form, the CDR3 reads TGCGCCAGCAGCTTGGGTCCCACAGGGGAAGAGACCCAGTACTTC. It yields the protein CASSLGPTGEETQYF. V gene TRBV5-1 combines with J gene TRBJ2-5, with 7 positions matching TRBD1. After removal of 0 bases from V and 3 bases from J, the junction contained 5 bases not matched to a gene. Germline values: CDR1 SGHRS, CDR2 YFSETQ. The CDR3 runs to 15 residues.

V gene TRBV7-2 combines with J gene TRBJ1-2; 7 positions match TRBD1. The ends lost 5 bases at V and 6 bases at J; junction bases unmatched: 6. CDR3 size: 13 residues. Looked up from germline, CDR1 is SGHTA and CDR2 is FQGNSA. CDR3 in DNA: TGTGCCAGCAGCACCCGACAGGGTAATGGCTACACCTTC. Amino acids: CASSTRQGNGYTF.

The rearrangement joins TRBV19 to TRBJ2-1, with 10 bases identical to TRBD2. Looked up from germline, CDR1 is LNHDA and CDR2 is SQIVND (reference sequence). CDR3 length: 15 residues. V was clipped by 2 bases and J by 9 bases; unmatched bases: 7. The CDR3 bases are TGTGCCAGTAGTATAAACAGCGGGGGGGCCGGTGAGCAGTTCTTC. This translates into CASSINSGGAGEQFF.